The text below deals with one TCR beta chain. These data come from a study of control samples from healthy donors and cancer patients. The repertoire was sequenced with immunoSEQ multiplex PCR; TCRdb's copy has only in-frame clones and lacks some. Of around 130,000 clones detected, 80% to 90% appear once; the ten largest clones hold 30% to 50%. This receptor was obtained from a man over 45 in good health. Specimen: blood.

CDR3: CASSIHLYEQYF. For the CDR3, the DNA is TGTGCCAGCAGTATCCACCTCTACGAGCAGTACTTC. This sequence joins TRBV28 and TRBJ2-7; D gene unclear. CDR3 length: 12 residues. With 5 bases removed from V and 3 bases from J, the gap between germline ends came to 8 bases. CDR1 and CDR2 from the germline V gene are MDHEN and SYDVKM.